This passage covers 24 T cell receptor beta chains from one sample sequenced in a study of cytomegalovirus exposure and HLA in healthy donors (dated by TCRdb to between 2016 and 2019). Library prep was done by the immunoSEQ multiplex PCR assay. A mixture of 60 forward primers for TCR Vbeta segments and 13 reverse primers for TCR Jbeta segments was used in the multiplex PCR. TCRdb holds this immuneACCESS table with in-frame rearrangements only. Some clones are missing; in checked studies, unresolved V genes explain under half, and the rest has no known cause. The sample includes 150,000 or so clones, with 70% to 90% observed a single time. Roughly 2.4% of the sample is held by the ten biggest clonotypes. Sequenced material: PBMCs. Source of these receptors: a woman aged 18-35 years in good health and CMV-seronegative.

V usage is TRBV18 and J usage is TRBJ2-3; D is perhaps TRBD2 (5 bases). Per the germline V gene, CDR1 is KGHSH and CDR2 is LQKENI. Trimming stripped 0 bases from V and 11 bases from J, with 9 bases between. The length of the CDR3 is 12 residues. The CDR3 protein is CASSPPRGEQYF. The CDR3 DNA reads TGTGCCAGCTCACCACCCCGGGGAGAGCAGTATTTT.

V and J are TRBV6-1 and TRBJ1-5; D remains unclear. Trimming removed 6 bases at V and 6 bases at J, with 9 bases between. Germline CDR1 is MNHNS and CDR2 is SASEGT. The CDR3 spans 12 residues. The CDR3 DNA is TGTGCCAGCAGGGCGGAGAGTCAGCCCCAGCATTTT. The encoded protein is CASRAESQPQHF.

This chain connects TRBV6-1 to TRBJ1-3; D not certain. The CDR3 spans 16 residues. Germline V gene lookup returns CDR1 MNHNS and CDR2 SASEGT. V dropped 0 bases and J dropped 2 bases, with 11 bases sitting between them. Here the CDR3 DNA reads TGTGCCAGCAGTGAAGCGGGCGGGCAAACTGGAAACACCATATATTTT. Translated: CASSEAGGQTGNTIYF.

The chain links TRBV5-1 to TRBJ2-1; 9 bases agree with TRBD1. Germline values: CDR1 SGHRS, CDR2 YFSETQ. The trim removed 4 bases at V and 8 bases at J, leaving 1 base unmatched. The CDR3 spans 12 residues. DNA of the CDR3: TGCGCCAGCAGCCGACAGGGGGATGAGCAGTTCTTC. This encodes CASSRQGDEQFF.

V is TRBV7-9 and J is TRBJ2-5; 7 bases map to TRBD2. CDR1 is SEHNR, CDR2 FQNEAQ, per germline (reference sequence). V was pared by 1 base and J by 4 bases, with 9 bases of the junction left unmatched. The CDR3 extends over 16 amino acids. In nucleotides, the CDR3 is TGTGCCAGCAGCTTAGGTGGGGAGGGCCAGCGAGAGACCCAGTACTTC. Amino acids: CASSLGGEGQRETQYF. Combining the CDR3 with reference TRBV7-9 and TRBJ2-5 gives the whole variable domain DTGVSQNPRHKITKRGQNVTFRCDPISEHNRLYWYRQTLGQGPEFLTYFQNEAQLEKSRLLSDRFSAERPKGSFSTLEIQRTEQGDSAMYLCASSLGGEGQRETQYFGPGTRLLVL.

This chain joins TRBV4-3 and TRBJ1-2; TRBD1 aligns across 7 bases. Germline CDR1 is LGHNA and CDR2 is YSLEER. With V trimmed by 0 bases and J by 4 bases, 2 bases remained unmatched. The CDR3 spans 14 residues. The CDR3: CASSQERDSYGYTF. DNA of the CDR3: TGCGCCAGCAGCCAAGAACGGGACAGCTATGGCTACACCTTC.

This chain links TRBV2 with TRBJ2-7, with TRBD1 matching over 10 bases. Per the germline V gene, CDR1 is SNHLY and CDR2 is FYNNEI. Trimming removed 7 bases from V and 2 bases from J; junction bases left unmatched: 5. CDR3 length: 14 residues. The CDR3 region is CASKSDRGTYEQYF. CDR3 DNA sequence: TGTGCCAGCAAATCGGACAGGGGGACCTACGAGCAGTACTTC.

The V gene is TRBV27, the J gene TRBJ2-3, with 8 nucleotides matching TRBD2. This CDR3 is built from 16 residues. V shed 1 base, J shed 3 bases, and the junction held 6 bases outside the gene matches. The germline CDR1 and CDR2 sequences are MNHEY and SMNVEV (reference sequence). CDR3 residues: CASSLYTGGTTDTQYF. As DNA, the CDR3 is TGTGCCAGCAGTTTATACACGGGGGGGACGACAGATACGCAGTATTTT.

The chain joins TRBV2 to TRBJ2-5; 8 bases map to TRBD2. The CDR3 covers 15 residues. Trimming removed 6 bases from V and 2 bases from J; junction bases left unmatched: 8. The germline V gene has CDR1 SNHLY and CDR2 FYNNEI. The CDR3 coding sequence is TGTGCCAGCAGCCCGGGAGGGAGCCGTCAAGAGACCCAGTACTTC. Protein: CASSPGGSRQETQYF.

The chain recombines TRBV6-5 with TRBJ2-2; TRBD2 matches 7 bases. Germline CDR1 is MNHEY and CDR2 is SVGAGI. The CDR3 is 12 residues long. J was trimmed by 6 bases and V by 6 bases; bases with no gene match: 1. In DNA form, the CDR3 reads TGTGCCAGCAGCCGGGGGGCCGGGGAGCTGTTTTTT. As protein: CASSRGAGELFF.

This rearrangement joins TRBV28 to TRBJ2-1; the match to TRBD2 covers 10 bases. From germline, CDR1 is MDHEN and CDR2 SYDVKM. V trimming: 5 bases; J trimming: 8 bases; junction bases outside the gene matches: 3. The CDR3 has 13 residues. The CDR3 reads CASSLAGDHEQFF. CDR3 nucleotides: TGTGCCAGCAGTCTAGCGGGGGACCATGAGCAGTTCTTC.

This clone appeared once. This chain connects TRBV28 to TRBJ1-5; D is unclear. CDR1 and CDR2 from the germline V gene are MDHEN and SYDVKM. V was trimmed by 7 bases and J by 6 bases, leaving 16 bases between them. The length of the CDR3 is 14 residues. For the CDR3, the DNA is TGTGCCAGCAACCGGGATTTCGGAGGTCAGCCCCAGCATTTT. Its translation: CASNRDFGGQPQHF.

This clone occurred a few times. V is TRBV6-1 and J is TRBJ2-5, with D possibly being TRBD2 (5 bases). This CDR3 contains 16 residues. CDR1 is MNHNS, CDR2 SASEGT, per germline. The V end lost 2 bases, the J end lost 7 bases, and 20 bases lay between the germline ends. Here the CDR3 reads CASSERGWEPPGTQYF. The CDR3 nucleotides are TGTGCCAGCAGTGAAAGAGGGTGGGAGCCTCCTGGGACCCAGTACTTC.

This clone appeared a single time. The rearrangement uses TRBV5-1 and TRBJ2-1; TRBD1 aligns across 8 bases. Germline trimming cut 3 bases from V and 4 bases from J; bases unmatched to any gene: 9. CDR1 is SGHRS, CDR2 YFSETQ, per germline. This CDR3 region has 16 residues. This chain's CDR3 is CASSSERQGLYNEQFF. Here the CDR3 DNA reads TGCGCCAGCAGCTCGGAAAGACAGGGGCTTTACAATGAGCAGTTCTTC.

This clone was observed a single time. The rearrangement joins TRBV7-9 to TRBJ2-1; 7 bases match TRBD2. The germline V gene has CDR1 SEHNR and CDR2 FQNEAQ (reference sequence). The length of the CDR3 is 14 residues. V shed 1 base and J 3 bases; nucleotides not matched to a gene: 0. The CDR3 spells CASSLGTSYNEQFF. CDR3 nucleotide sequence: TGTGCCAGCAGCTTAGGGACTAGCTACAATGAGCAGTTCTTC.

The chain carries TRBV7-8 and TRBJ2-7, with 16 bases lining up with TRBD2. Unmatched junction bases numbered 13, after V lost 5 bases and J lost 3 bases. Germline CDR1 SGHVS, CDR2 FQNEAQ. The CDR3 spans 19 residues. In nucleotides, the CDR3 is TGTGCCAGCAGCCCCGGGACTAGCGGGAGGGCCCAAAAGGGCTACGAGCAGTACTTC. Its protein product is CASSPGTSGRAQKGYEQYF.

V is TRBV30 and J is TRBJ2-2, with D possibly being TRBD2 (7 bases). The ends were cut back, 1 base at V and 6 bases at J, with 9 bases in the middle. The CDR3 runs to 13 residues. Germline V gives CDR1 GTSNPN, CDR2 SVGIG (reference sequence). The CDR3 here is CAWSEGGPGELFF. In DNA form, the CDR3 reads TGTGCCTGGAGTGAGGGGGGGCCCGGGGAGCTGTTTTTT.

The CDR3 region is CSAVGDRLNTEAFF. Written as DNA, the CDR3 is TGCAGCGCGGTGGGGGACAGGCTGAACACTGAAGCTTTCTTT. The gene calls are TRBV29-1 and TRBJ1-1, with 8 bases matching TRBD1. Germline CDR1 reads SQVTM; CDR2 reads ANQGSEA. The CDR3 spans 14 residues. The V and J ends lost 7 bases and 0 bases, in that order; junction bases with no gene match: 7.

V and J are TRBV5-8 and TRBJ2-3; TRBD1 aligns across 7 bases. Losses at the gene ends were 4 bases for V and 1 base for J; bases not matched to a gene: 3. Germline V gives CDR1 SGHTS, CDR2 YDEGEE. The CDR3 totals 14 residues. CDR3 residues: CASSHRGGTDTQYF. CDR3 nucleotide sequence: TGTGCCAGCAGCCACAGGGGAGGCACAGATACGCAGTATTTT.

CDR3 residues: CASSLGGTANTEAFF. CDR3 nucleotides: TGTGCCAGCAGCTTGGGGGGGACAGCGAACACTGAAGCTTTCTTT. The chain employs TRBV5-5 and TRBJ1-1, with 7 bases fitting TRBD1. Germline V gives CDR1 SGHKS, CDR2 YYEKEE (reference sequence). The CDR3 has 15 amino acids. V lost 0 bases to trimming and J lost 1 base; unmatched junction nucleotides: 3.

V gene TRBV28 combines with J gene TRBJ1-2; TRBD1 aligns across 8 bases. V lost 3 bases and J lost 7; bases outside the gene matches: 4. CDR3 length: 13 residues. Germline CDR1 MDHEN, CDR2 SYDVKM. Here the CDR3 DNA reads TGTGCCAGCAGTTTCCAGGGGGCAGGTGGCTACACCTTC. Protein sequence: CASSFQGAGGYTF.

CDR3 bases: TGTGCCATCAGTGAGGCGGGCTACGAGCAGTACTTC. Its translation: CAISEAGYEQYF. The chain combines TRBV10-3 with TRBJ2-7; the D gene is possibly TRBD2 (5 bases). This CDR3 is built from 12 residues. The V end lost 2 bases, the J end lost 3 bases, and 5 bases lay between the germline ends. Germline V lookup: CDR1 ENHRY, CDR2 SYGVKD.

The genes are TRBV5-4 and TRBJ2-1; D is unresolved. The CDR3 is 12 residues long. V was trimmed by 0 bases and J by 9 bases, leaving 7 bases between them. From germline, CDR1 is SGHNT and CDR2 YYREEE (reference sequence). The CDR3 coding sequence is TGTGCCAGCAGCTTGGACGAGATTGAGCAGTTCTTC. As protein: CASSLDEIEQFF.

This clone was seen just once. The CDR3 loop reads CATSRDGAGIGNTIYF. In nucleotides, the CDR3 is TGTGCCACCAGCAGAGATGGGGCAGGGATCGGAAACACCATATATTTT. The V gene is TRBV15, the J gene TRBJ1-3, with D maybe TRBD1 (5 bases). V was clipped by 0 bases and J by 4 bases, with 13 bases between them. The germline V gene encodes CDR1 LNHNV and CDR2 YYDKDF (reference sequence). There are 16 residues in the CDR3. The variable domain in full, with the rest retrieved from reference TRBV15 and TRBJ1-3, is DAMVIQNPRYQVTQFGKPVTLSCSQTLNHNVMYWYQQKSSQAPKLLFHYYDKDFNNEADTPDNFQSRRPNTSFCFLDIRSPGLGDTAMYLCATSRDGAGIGNTIYFGEGSWLTVV.